This TCR beta chain was sequenced for a study of blood T cell repertoires in COVID-19. In the original processing: From reference gene primer amplification, estimates of nucleated cell counts were derived. Sequencing was performed with immunoSEQ multiplex PCR; in TCRdb, only in-frame clones are kept and a portion is missing. That table supplies the V and J calls and clone size; D and trimming were determined from the DNA. The profile shows fewer than 650,000 clones, about 89% of them singletons. V lost 4 bases and J lost 11, with 11 bases in between. There are 11 residues in the CDR3. Per germline, CDR1 LGHDT and CDR2 YNNKEL (reference sequence). Seattle enrolled patients during active infection and tracked them longitudinally.

The sample consisted of peripheral blood. The chain is built from TRBV3-1 (or the pseudogene TRBV3-2) and TRBJ1-2, with D possibly TRBD1 on 6 matching bases. The origin of this receptor is a woman between 50 and 59 years old with COVID-19, enrolled during active disease. The CDR3 nucleotides are TGTGCCAGCAGCCTCGGACAGATTTACACCTTC. This encodes CASSLGQIYTF.